The subject of this entry is one TCR beta chain. The antigen remains undetermined. Assay used: immunoSEQ multiplex PCR; TCRdb lists only in-frame clones, some missing. The table shows some 65,000 clones, with approximately 91% occurring only once. This sample is part of a study of stem cell transplantation in POMP-related autoinflammatory disease. Study-wide background: Neutrophil and platelet engraftment from the graft donor was 100% through one year after transplant. Study-level findings and limits: Fewer unique TRB V-J gene pairings were identified in patients with PRAID.

PRAID combined immunodeficiency and autoinflammation. This CDR3 has 15 residues. V was clipped by 2 bases and J by 9 bases; unmatched bases: 6. The germline gives CDR1 MNHEY, CDR2 SVGAGI. The TCR was taken from a human patient with POMP-related autoinflammation and immune dysregulation (PRAID). Part of the T cell pool may stem from the graft donor. The V gene is TRBV6-5, the J gene TRBJ1-6; 8 bases are shared with TRBD1. The specimen comprised CD4+ T cells from PBMCs, sampled after stem cell transplantation. The CDR3 loop is CASSYMRQGTSPLHF. The CDR3 DNA sequence: TGTGCCAGCAGTTACATGAGACAGGGGACTTCACCCCTCCACTTT.